This is a list of T cell receptor beta chains from one sample in a study of radiation and T cells in renal cell carcinoma. Some clones are missing from TCRdb's copy, which holds only in-frame ones; the method was immunoSEQ multiplex PCR. This sample has 95,000 to 150,000 clones, with about four fifths found just once. Sample: blood, taken from a patient whose treatment included radiotherapy and nephrectomy. These receptors came from a woman aged 55 to 70 with renal cell carcinoma. Each CDR3 is given with its conserved first and last residue. Each record gives: D gene, clone size, V gene, J gene, CDR3 length, CDR3 DNA, CDR3 protein. D genes are given only for firm matches. A row's size may be missing; if present it is once, few, many or a size class.

TRBD2	.	TRBV18	TRBJ2-1	17	TGTGCCAGCTCACCCGGAACGACTAGCGGGAAGTACAATGAGCAGTTCTTC	CASSPGTTSGKYNEQFF
.	few	TRBV30	TRBJ1-2	13	TGTGCCTGGAGTGCGACTCCCAACTATGGCTACACCTTC	CAWSATPNYGYTF
.	.	TRBV29-1	TRBJ2-1	13	TGCAGCGTTTCCGGGACCATCGGGGGTGAGCAGTTCTTC	CSVSGTIGGEQFF
.	.	TRBV13	TRBJ2-5	11	TGTGCCAGCAGCGACCAAGAGACCCAGTACTTC	CASSDQETQYF
.	.	TRBV7-9	TRBJ2-5	15	TGTGCCAGCAGCTTAGCTTGGGGTTCGTCGGAGACCCAGTACTTC	CASSLAWGSSETQYF
.	few	TRBV5-1	TRBJ1-1	14	TGCGCCAGCAGCTTTGGACAGCTGAACACTGAAGCTTTCTTT	CASSFGQLNTEAFF
TRBD1	.	TRBV28	TRBJ1-5	19	TGTGCCAGCACCCTTCCCGGGGACAGGGCATTCGGTGACAATCAGCCCCAGCATTTT	CASTLPGDRAFGDNQPQHF
TRBD1	.	TRBV11-3	TRBJ2-2	18	TGTGCCAGCAGCTTAAATTCACAGGGGGTCGGGTACACCGGGGAGCTGTTTTTT	CASSLNSQGVGYTGELFF
.	.	TRBV5-6	TRBJ1-5	14	TGTGCCAGCAGCTTGCAGGGCTCGGATCAGCCCCAGCATTTT	CASSLQGSDQPQHF
.	.	TRBV7-6	TRBJ1-1	15	TGTGCCAGCAGCTTAGACAACAGGCCGAACACTGAAGCTTTCTTT	CASSLDNRPNTEAFF
TRBD2	few	TRBV6-5	TRBJ2-7	16	TGTGCCAGCAGTTTACTAGCGCGAGGGAGCTCCTACGAGCAGTACTTC	CASSLLARGSSYEQYF
.	.	TRBV2	TRBJ1-5	18	TGTGCCAGCAGTGAATTTCAGGTCAGGGTATATGGCAATCAGCCCCAGCATTTT	CASSEFQVRVYGNQPQHF
.	.	TRBV28	TRBJ2-2	16	TGTGCCAGCAGCGAGCACGAGGGGTTAGTCACCGGGGAGCTGTTTTTT	CASSEHEGLVTGELFF
TRBD2	.	TRBV4-1	TRBJ2-5	16	TGCGCCAGCAGCAGGACAGCGGGGGGCCCCCAAGAGACCCAGTACTTC	CASSRTAGGPQETQYF
TRBD1	.	TRBV6-5	TRBJ2-7	13	TGTGCCAGCAGTTTAGCAGGGGGCTACGAGCAGTACTTC	CASSLAGGYEQYF
TRBD1	.	TRBV5-1	TRBJ2-5	16	TGCGCCAGCAGCTTGGGGGGACAGACCTTCCAAGAGACCCAGTACTTC	CASSLGGQTFQETQYF
.	.	TRBV9	TRBJ1-3	14	TGTGCCAGCAGCGCAGGGTTTTTCGGAAACACCATATATTTT	CASSAGFFGNTIYF
TRBD1	.	TRBV7-9	TRBJ2-7	13	TGTGCCAGCAGCTCGGGACAGAACTACGAGCAGTACTTC	CASSSGQNYEQYF
.	.	TRBV4-1	TRBJ1-2	14	TGCGCCAGCAGCCAAGGTGGCAGGGTCGTCGGCTACACCTTC	CASSQGGRVVGYTF
.	.	TRBV18	TRBJ2-7	13	TGTGCCAGCTCACAAGGGACGGCCTACGAGCAGTACTTC	CASSQGTAYEQYF
.	.	TRBV4-1	TRBJ2-1	15	TGCGCCAGCAGCCAGGCCCGGGTGTCCTACAATGAGCAGTTCTTC	CASSQARVSYNEQFF
.	.	TRBV7-2	TRBJ2-2	14	TGTGCCAGCAGACTACTAAAAGGTAGCGGGGAGCTGTTTTTT	CASRLLKGSGELFF
.	few	TRBV10-2	TRBJ1-2	13	TGCGCCAGCAGTGGTAGACAGGCTGGGGGCTACACCTTC	CASSGRQAGGYTF
.	.	TRBV29-1	TRBJ1-3	13	TGCAGCGGGGGGGACACCGCAAAAAACACCATATATTTT	CSGGDTAKNTIYF
.	once	TRBV6-4	TRBJ2-3	16	TGTGCCAGCAGTGCCGCCAAGGGAACCAACACAGATACGCAGTATTTT	CASSAAKGTNTDTQYF